Here is one TCR beta chain with its context. Its antigen is currently unknown. This sample is part of a study of shared clonotypes between healthy human individuals. Study-wide findings and caveats: The study drew on few donors, limiting represented genetic and exposure-history diversity. Sampling covered blood only; tissue repertoires likely differ.

Donors, healthy HIV-negative adults, lacked recent acute infections or vaccinations. Germline loops: CDR1 SGHRS, CDR2 YFSETQ. This CDR3 spans 16 amino acids. Trimming shortened V by 3 bases and J by 4 bases, and 14 bases separated the two germline ends. Original handling: Because ImmunoSEQ provided only junction sequences with no quality scores, the filtering differed. Clones were read by immunoSEQ multiplex PCR, and TCRdb kept only the in-frame ones, dropping some. V, J and clone size are those of that table, while D and trimming were read from the DNA. The sample has under 1,900,000 clones, approximately 98.5% seen once.

The specimen was naive CD4+ T cells sorted from blood. Subset noted: CD45RA+ positively selected. The chain carries TRBV5-1 and TRBJ2-6; TRBD1 might be the D (5 bases). The TCR comes from a man aged 30 to 39 in good health. The CDR3 sequence is CASSSHDSSGANVLTF. The CDR3 coding sequence is TGCGCCAGCAGCTCGCATGACAGTTCCGGGGCCAACGTCCTGACTTTC.